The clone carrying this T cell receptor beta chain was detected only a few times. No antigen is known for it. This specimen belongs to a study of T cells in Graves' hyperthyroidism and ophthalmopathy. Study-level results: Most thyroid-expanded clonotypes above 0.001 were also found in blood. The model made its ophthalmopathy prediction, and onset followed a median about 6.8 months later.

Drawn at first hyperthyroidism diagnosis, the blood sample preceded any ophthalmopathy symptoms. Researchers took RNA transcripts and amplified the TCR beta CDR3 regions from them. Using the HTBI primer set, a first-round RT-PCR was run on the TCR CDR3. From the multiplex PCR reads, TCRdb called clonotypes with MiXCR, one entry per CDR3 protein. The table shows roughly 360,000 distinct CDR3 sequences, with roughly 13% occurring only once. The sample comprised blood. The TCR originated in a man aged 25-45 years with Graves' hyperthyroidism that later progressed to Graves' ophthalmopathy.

CDR3 nucleotides: TGTGCCAGTAGTATGGGGGTCGGGAATACGCAGTATTTT. Translating it yields CASSMGVGNTQYF. V gene TRBV19 combines with J gene TRBJ2-3; D tentatively reads TRBD1 or TRBD2 (5 bases each). The CDR3 is made up of 13 amino acids. Germline V CDR1 and CDR2: LNHDA, SQIVND (reference sequence). V dropped 3 bases and J dropped 7 bases, with 11 bases sitting between them.